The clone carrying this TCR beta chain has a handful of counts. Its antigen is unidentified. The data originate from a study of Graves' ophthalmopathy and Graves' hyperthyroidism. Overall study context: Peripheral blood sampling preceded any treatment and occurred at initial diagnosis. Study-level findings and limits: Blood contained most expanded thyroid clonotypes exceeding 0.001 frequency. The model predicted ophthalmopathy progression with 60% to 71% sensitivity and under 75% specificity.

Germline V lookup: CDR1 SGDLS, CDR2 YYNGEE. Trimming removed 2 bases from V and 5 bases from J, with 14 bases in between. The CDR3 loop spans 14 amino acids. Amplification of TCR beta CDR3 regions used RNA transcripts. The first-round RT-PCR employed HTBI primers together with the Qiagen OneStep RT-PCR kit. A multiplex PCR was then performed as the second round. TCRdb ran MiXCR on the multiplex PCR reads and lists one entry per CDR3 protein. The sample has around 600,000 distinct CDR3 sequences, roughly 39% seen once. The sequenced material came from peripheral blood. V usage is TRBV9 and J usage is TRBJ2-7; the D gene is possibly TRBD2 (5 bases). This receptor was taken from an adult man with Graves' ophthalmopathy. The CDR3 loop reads CASSVGPRVNEQYF. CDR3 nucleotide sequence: TGTGCCAGCAGCGTGGGTCCGCGGGTCAACGAGCAGTACTTC.